One sample yielded the 32 T cell receptor beta chains listed below, sequenced in a study of response to subunit inactivated influenza vaccine. From the RT-PCR reads, TCRdb called clonotypes with MiXCR, one entry per CDR3 protein. This sample carries about 800,000 distinct CDR3 sequences, 21% of them seen once, and the ten largest clones take 9.5% to 13%. The sequencing used PBMCs from blood, collected roughly 5 days after vaccination. The receptor set was obtained from a man over 45 who received an inactivated influenza vaccine.

This clonotype occurred a few times. The gene calls are TRBV5-1 and TRBJ1-2; tentative D call: TRBD1 (5 bases). The CDR3 length is 13 residues. Trimming removed 6 bases from V and 4 bases from J, with 13 bases in between. The germline CDR1 and CDR2 sequences are SGHRS and YFSETQ. This CDR3 is CASTRDSPYGYTF. As DNA, the CDR3 is TGCGCCAGCACCCGAGACAGTCCCTATGGCTACACCTTC.

This chain uses TRBV29-1 with TRBJ2-2; 7 nucleotides match TRBD1. The junction had 4 bases not matched to a gene; V was cut back by 2 bases and J by 1 base. Germline V lookup: CDR1 SQVTM, CDR2 ANQGSEA. The CDR3 is 15 amino acids. This CDR3 is CSVEFRTGNTGELFF. The CDR3 DNA reads as TGCAGCGTTGAATTTCGGACAGGGAACACCGGGGAGCTGTTTTTT.

In its sample, this clonotype was seen a few times. The rearrangement joins TRBV9 to TRBJ1-5; D unclear. Trimming stripped 0 bases from V and 5 bases from J, with 9 bases between. The CDR3 runs 14 residues. The V gene's germline CDR1 is SGDLS and CDR2 YYNGEE. The CDR3 DNA reads TGTGCCAGCAGCGTAGCCGGGGAGCATCAGCCCCAGCATTTT. This gives the protein CASSVAGEHQPQHF.

This clonotype was seen at least ten times. V and J are TRBV12-3 or TRBV12-4 and TRBJ1-5; possibly TRBD1 for D (5 bases). The CDR3 extends over 13 amino acids. V shed 3 bases and J shed 11 bases, with 14 bases lying between them. CDR3 nucleotide sequence: TGTGCCAGCAGTTTTAGGAGGGAAGGGGCCCAGCATTTT. It translates to CASSFRREGAQHF.

This clonotype was seen only a few times. This sequence joins TRBV28 and TRBJ2-1; 9 bases are shared with TRBD1. This CDR3 has 15 amino acids. The germline CDR1 and CDR2 sequences are MDHEN and SYDVKM. The ends lost 7 bases at V and 3 bases at J; junction bases unmatched: 7. The CDR3 spells CASKAGTGNYNEQFF. In nucleotides, the CDR3 is TGTGCCAGCAAAGCCGGGACAGGGAACTACAATGAGCAGTTCTTC.

The chain joins TRBV3-1 to TRBJ2-5; 7 bases align to TRBD1. The germline V gene has CDR1 LGHDT and CDR2 YNNKEL (reference sequence). V shed 6 bases and J 5 bases; nucleotides not matched to a gene: 15. CDR3 size: 16 residues. The CDR3 coding sequence is TGTGCCAGCAGTCCCTTCCGACAGGGCGGGTCGGAGACCCAGTACTTC. Translation gives CASSPFRQGGSETQYF.

This clonotype was seen a handful of times. The chain recombines TRBV14 with TRBJ2-1, with 9 bases matching TRBD2. Germline lookup yields CDR1 SGHDN and CDR2 FVKESK. The CDR3 spans 14 residues. V lost 4 bases to trimming and J lost 8 bases; unmatched junction nucleotides: 6. The CDR3 DNA follows: TGTGCCAGCAGCCTATTTAGCGGGAGACATGAGCAGTTCTTC. Translating gives CASSLFSGRHEQFF. Using reference TRBV14 and TRBJ2-1 for the parts outside the CDR3, the full variable domain is EAGVTQFPSHSVIEKGQTVTLRCDPISGHDNLYWYRRVMGKEIKFLLHFVKESKQDESGMPNNRFLAERTGGTYSTLKVQPAELEDSGVYFCASSLFSGRHEQFFGPGTRLTVL.

This clonotype was seen a handful of times. V gene TRBV3-1 combines with J gene TRBJ1-1, with D unclear. The CDR3 sequence is 13 residues long. V was pared by 1 base and J by 3 bases, with 6 bases between. The germline V gene encodes CDR1 LGHDT and CDR2 YNNKEL (reference sequence). The CDR3, as DNA: TGTGCCAGCAGCCAAGTAGTGCACACTGAAGCTTTCTTT. It codes for CASSQVVHTEAFF.

The chain carries TRBV12-3 or TRBV12-4 and TRBJ2-6, with unresolved D. Trimming took off 5 bases at V and 0 bases at J, with 23 bases between the two ends. The CDR3 is 20 residues long. CDR3 coding DNA: TGTGCCAGCAGTCCGTCCCATATAGTCAATAGGGTCTCTGGGGCCAACGTCCTGACTTTC. Amino acid sequence: CASSPSHIVNRVSGANVLTF.

This clonotype appeared a few times. V usage is TRBV5-1 and J usage is TRBJ2-3; D is possibly TRBD2 (5 bases). CDR1 is SGHRS and CDR2 is YFSETQ in the germline V gene. The CDR3 sequence is 13 residues long. Trimming took off 4 bases at V and 5 bases at J, with 11 bases between the two ends. CDR3 in amino acids: CASSLLARDTQYF. CDR3 DNA sequence: TGCGCCAGCAGCCTGTTAGCGCGAGATACGCAGTATTTT.

This clonotype turned up a few times. As DNA, the CDR3 is TGTGCCAGCAGCTTATGGGACCGCAATCAGCCCCAGCATTTT. The encoded protein is CASSLWDRNQPQHF. The chain combines TRBV7-2 with TRBJ1-5, with D possibly TRBD1 on 5 matching bases. This CDR3 comprises 14 residues. Germline V CDR1 and CDR2: SGHTA, FQGNSA. V was pared by 2 bases and J by 2 bases, with 7 bases between. The entire variable domain, with the rest obtained from reference TRBV7-2 and TRBJ1-5, is as follows: GAGVSQSPSNKVTEKGKDVELRCDPISGHTALYWYRQSLGQGLEFLIYFQGNSAPDKSGLPSDRFSAERTGGSVSTLTIQRTQQEDSAVYLCASSLWDRNQPQHFGDGTRLSIL.

The chain employs TRBV4-1 and TRBJ2-1; D may be TRBD2 (5 bases). CDR3 length: 15 amino acids. V was trimmed by 1 base and J by 7 bases, leaving 14 bases between them. Germline V gene data show CDR1 as MGHRA and CDR2 as YSYEKL. The CDR3 here is CASSQVFIGENEQFF. CDR3 nucleotide sequence: TGCGCCAGCAGCCAAGTTTTTATCGGGGAGAATGAGCAGTTCTTC.

This clonotype showed up many times. The chain links TRBV29-1 to TRBJ1-1; no clear D gene. V dropped 7 bases and J dropped 0 bases, with 12 bases sitting between them. This CDR3 spans 13 amino acids. Germline CDR1 is SQVTM and CDR2 is ANQGSEA. DNA of the CDR3: TGCAGCGCCCAGACGACTCTGAACACTGAAGCTTTCTTT. This codes for CSAQTTLNTEAFF.

This clonotype was seen a handful of times. The V gene is TRBV6-1, the J gene TRBJ2-3; 7 bases agree with TRBD2. CDR1 and CDR2 (germline): MNHNS, SASEGT. This CDR3 has 15 residues. The trim removed 6 bases at V and 2 bases at J, leaving 8 bases unmatched. The CDR3 coding sequence is TGTGCCAGCAGCCAATCCGGGACTACCACAGATACGCAGTATTTT. This encodes CASSQSGTTTDTQYF.

V gene TRBV7-2 combines with J gene TRBJ1-2; TRBD1 might be the D (6 bases). The CDR3 spans 16 residues. V shed 5 bases and J shed 2 bases, with 18 bases lying between them. Germline V CDR1 and CDR2: SGHTA, FQGNSA. CDR3 nucleotides: TGTGCCAGCAGCGCCGCCGGGGGGGGCGCAAACTATGGCTACACCTTC. Amino acid sequence: CASSAAGGGANYGYTF.

This rearrangement joins TRBV20-1 to TRBJ2-3, with 9 bases aligning to TRBD1. From germline, CDR1 is DFQATT and CDR2 SNEGSKA (reference sequence). This CDR3 has 17 amino acids. V shed 0 bases, J shed 3 bases, and the junction held 10 bases outside the gene matches. The CDR3 here is CSARDRGTGLFTDTQYF. The CDR3 DNA is TGCAGTGCTAGAGACCGGGGGACAGGGCTATTTACAGATACGCAGTATTTT.

This clonotype was counted between two and nine times. The gene calls are TRBV7-2 and TRBJ2-5; D is perhaps TRBD2 (6 bases). This CDR3 contains 16 residues. Germline V lookup: CDR1 SGHTA, CDR2 FQGNSA. Trimming pared 1 base from V and 2 bases from J, leaving 14 bases between. The CDR3 loop is CASSLVRGGAQETQYF. The CDR3 DNA reads TGTGCCAGCAGCTTAGTCCGGGGCGGGGCACAAGAGACCCAGTACTTC.

This clonotype appeared a few times. This chain uses TRBV27 with TRBJ2-2; D is ambiguous. V lost 5 bases to trimming and J lost 6 bases, with 10 bases between them. The CDR3 length is 13 residues. The germline gives CDR1 MNHEY, CDR2 SMNVEV (reference sequence). The CDR3, as DNA: TGTGCCAGCAGTAACGACTTGGCCGGGGAGCTGTTTTTT. Translated: CASSNDLAGELFF.

This clonotype was seen at least ten times. This chain uses TRBV27 with TRBJ2-5, with D maybe TRBD1 (6 bases). This CDR3 has 14 residues. Trimming stripped 3 bases from V and 1 base from J, with 9 bases between. Germline CDR1 reads MNHEY; CDR2 reads SMNVEV (reference sequence). The CDR3 DNA sequence: TGTGCCAGCAGTTTGGTGGGGGCCCAAGAGACCCAGTACTTC. It codes for CASSLVGAQETQYF.

This chain joins TRBV6-5 and TRBJ2-3, with D hard to call. This CDR3 contains 11 residues. Per germline, CDR1 MNHEY and CDR2 SVGAGI. Trimming shortened V by 7 bases and J by 1 base, and 3 bases separated the two germline ends. The CDR3 region has the DNA TGTGCCAGCAAGCGCACAGATACGCAGTATTTT. It codes for CASKRTDTQYF.

This clonotype was picked up many times. This chain links TRBV3-1 with TRBJ2-7; D is uncertain. This CDR3 spans 13 amino acids. Germline lookup yields CDR1 LGHDT and CDR2 YNNKEL (reference sequence). Trimming cost V 0 bases and J 0 bases, with 3 bases left between them. In DNA form, the CDR3 reads TGTGCCAGCAGCCAAGATGCCTCCTACGAGCAGTACTTC. Translating it yields CASSQDASYEQYF.

Only a few counts were recorded for this clonotype. V is TRBV12-3 or TRBV12-4 and J is TRBJ2-1, with D unclear. The CDR3 is 15 residues long. V lost 3 bases to trimming and J lost 0 bases, with 9 bases between them. CDR3 nucleotides: TGTGCCAGCAGTTTTGGGTGGGGCTCCTACAATGAGCAGTTCTTC. It encodes CASSFGWGSYNEQFF.

This chain joins TRBV20-1 and TRBJ1-5; D perhaps matches TRBD1 (6 bases). V lost 2 bases and J lost 1, with 15 bases in between. The length of the CDR3 is 16 residues. The germline CDR1 and CDR2 sequences are DFQATT and SNEGSKA (reference sequence). CDR3 protein: CSARPNREFSNQPQHF. CDR3 bases: TGCAGTGCTAGACCCAACAGGGAATTCAGCAATCAGCCCCAGCATTTT.

V gene TRBV20-1 combines with J gene TRBJ2-7; D tentatively fits TRBD1 or TRBD2 (5 bases each). Per the germline V gene, CDR1 is DFQATT and CDR2 is SNEGSKA (reference sequence). This CDR3 region has 12 residues. CDR3 sequence: CSLGPKAYEQYF. The CDR3 DNA reads as TGCAGCCTGGGACCGAAAGCCTACGAGCAGTACTTC.

CDR3 bases: TGTGCCAGCAGTGGTCCCGGGGGACCCACCGGGGAGCTGTTTTTT. Amino acid sequence: CASSGPGGPTGELFF. The chain links TRBV11-1 to TRBJ2-2; perhaps TRBD2 as D (6 bases). Germline CDR1 is SGHAT and CDR2 is FQDESV (reference sequence). The V end lost 6 bases, the J end lost 4 bases, and 15 bases lay between the germline ends. This CDR3 has 15 residues.

This sequence joins TRBV5-1 and TRBJ2-2, with a possible D match to TRBD2 (6 bases). The CDR3 runs to 15 residues. The germline V and J ends were trimmed by 6 bases and 7 bases, with 19 bases remaining between them. CDR1 and CDR2 (germline): SGHRS, YFSETQ. CDR3 residues: CASTTTPGTGGELFF. The CDR3 DNA is TGCGCCAGCACTACTACTCCCGGGACTGGCGGGGAGCTGTTTTTT. The full variable domain, rest sourced from reference TRBV5-1 and TRBJ2-2, is KAGVTQTPRYLIKTRGQQVTLSCSPISGHRSVSWYQQTPGQGLQFLFEYFSETQRNKGNFPGRFSGRQFSNSRSEMNVSTLELGDSALYLCASTTTPGTGGELFFGEGSRLTVL.

The V gene is TRBV12-3 or TRBV12-4, the J gene TRBJ1-1, with a weak D call TRBD1 (6 bases). V was cut by 5 bases and J by 5 bases, with 12 bases left in between. The CDR3 loop spans 13 amino acids. Here the CDR3 reads CASSGGLGTEAFF. DNA for the CDR3: TGTGCCAGCAGTGGGGGGCTGGGTACTGAAGCTTTCTTT.

This clonotype was found many times. This rearrangement joins TRBV7-2 to TRBJ2-7, with 11 bases lining up with TRBD1. This CDR3 comprises 14 residues. V lost 5 bases, J lost 5 bases, and 5 bases stayed unmatched. Germline V gene sequence: CDR1 SGHTA, CDR2 FQGNSA. The CDR3 region is CASSIGQGAHEQYF. CDR3 DNA: TGTGCCAGCAGCATCGGACAGGGGGCTCACGAGCAGTACTTC.

This clonotype was seen a handful of times. The chain uses TRBV30 and TRBJ2-3; TRBD1 aligns across 7 bases. The V gene's germline CDR1 is GTSNPN and CDR2 SVGIG (reference sequence). V shed 4 bases and J 7 bases; nucleotides not matched to a gene: 8. This CDR3 is 13 amino acids long. CDR3 nucleotide sequence: TGTGCCTGGAACAGGGGTGGTTGGAATACGCAGTATTTT. The encoded protein is CAWNRGGWNTQYF. Full variable domain (missing parts from reference TRBV30 and TRBJ2-3): SQTIHQWPATLVQPVGSPLSLECTVEGTSNPNLYWYRQAAGRGLQLLFYSVGIGQISSEVPQNLSASRPQDRQFILSSKKLLLSDSGFYLCAWNRGGWNTQYFGPGTRLTVL.

This clonotype has only a few counts. V usage is TRBV7-9 and J usage is TRBJ1-4; tentative D call: TRBD1 (6 bases). Looked up from germline, CDR1 is SEHNR and CDR2 is FQNEAQ (reference sequence). Trimming pared 5 bases from V and 8 bases from J, leaving 18 bases between. The length of the CDR3 is 15 residues. The CDR3: CASSDSLQGEEKLFF. The CDR3 DNA is TGTGCCAGCAGCGATAGCCTACAGGGTGAGGAAAAACTGTTTTTT. Together with reference TRBV7-9 and TRBJ1-4, the CDR3 gives the full variable domain: DTGVSQNPRHKITKRGQNVTFRCDPISEHNRLYWYRQTLGQGPEFLTYFQNEAQLEKSRLLSDRFSAERPKGSFSTLEIQRTEQGDSAMYLCASSDSLQGEEKLFFGSGTQLSVL.

CDR3 region: CASSSPEAGVSGNTIYF. The CDR3, as DNA: TGTGCCAGCAGCTCTCCGGAAGCAGGGGTGTCAGGAAACACCATATATTTT. The rearrangement joins TRBV11-2 to TRBJ1-3; possibly TRBD1 for D (6 bases). This CDR3 has 17 amino acids. Trimming pared 4 bases from V and 4 bases from J, leaving 20 bases between. Germline V CDR1 and CDR2: SGHAT, FQNNGV.

This clonotype was counted ten times or more. The chain has TRBV29-1 and TRBJ2-1; 11 positions agree with TRBD2. Germline lookup yields CDR1 SQVTM and CDR2 ANQGSEA. The V gene end was trimmed by 5 bases and the J gene end by 5 bases; junction bases not matched to a gene: 5. The CDR3 is made up of 14 amino acids. The CDR3 loop reads CSVKLAGVHNEQFF. The DNA of the CDR3 is TGCAGCGTTAAACTAGCGGGAGTTCACAATGAGCAGTTCTTC.